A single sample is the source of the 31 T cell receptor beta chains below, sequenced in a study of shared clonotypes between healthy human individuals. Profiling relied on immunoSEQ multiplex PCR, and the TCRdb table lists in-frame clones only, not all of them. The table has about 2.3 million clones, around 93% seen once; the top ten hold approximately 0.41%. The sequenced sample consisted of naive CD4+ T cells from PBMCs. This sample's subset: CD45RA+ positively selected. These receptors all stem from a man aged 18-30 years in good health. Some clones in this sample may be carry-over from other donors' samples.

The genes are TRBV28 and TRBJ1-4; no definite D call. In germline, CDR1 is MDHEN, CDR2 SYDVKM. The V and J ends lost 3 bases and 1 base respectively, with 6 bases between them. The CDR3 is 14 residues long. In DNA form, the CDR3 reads TGTGCCAGCAGTTTGCCGAGAACTAATGAAAAACTGTTTTTT. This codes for CASSLPRTNEKLFF.

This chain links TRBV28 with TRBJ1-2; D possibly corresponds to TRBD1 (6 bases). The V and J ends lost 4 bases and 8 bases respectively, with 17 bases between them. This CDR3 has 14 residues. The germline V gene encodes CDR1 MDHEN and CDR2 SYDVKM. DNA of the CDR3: TGTGCCAGCAGTTCCCCAGCGGGGGCGCGGGGCTACACCTTC. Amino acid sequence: CASSSPAGARGYTF.

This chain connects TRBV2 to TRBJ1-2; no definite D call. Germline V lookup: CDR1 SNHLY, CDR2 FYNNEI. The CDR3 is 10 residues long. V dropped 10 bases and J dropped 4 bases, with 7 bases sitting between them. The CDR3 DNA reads TGTGCCAACGGCGGCTATGGCTACACCTTC. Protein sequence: CANGGYGYTF. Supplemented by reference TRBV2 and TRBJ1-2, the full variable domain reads EPEVTQTPSHQVTQMGQEVILRCVPISNHLYFYWYRQILGQKVEFLVSFYNNEISEKSEIFDDQFSVERPDGSNFTLKIRSTKLEDSAMYFCANGGYGYTFGSGTRLTVV.

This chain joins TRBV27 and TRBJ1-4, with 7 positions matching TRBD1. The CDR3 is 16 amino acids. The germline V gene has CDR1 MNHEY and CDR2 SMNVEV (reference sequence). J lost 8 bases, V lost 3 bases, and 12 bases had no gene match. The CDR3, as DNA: TGTGCCAGCAGTTTCATCTACAGGGGACGTCGGGAAAAACTGTTTTTT. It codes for CASSFIYRGRREKLFF.

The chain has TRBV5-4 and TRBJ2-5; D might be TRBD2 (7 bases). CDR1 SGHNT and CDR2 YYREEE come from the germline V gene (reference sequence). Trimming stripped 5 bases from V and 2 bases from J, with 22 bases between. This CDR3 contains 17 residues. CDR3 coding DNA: TGTGCCAGCAGAAAGGGCGCGGGGGCGCCCGGACAAGAGACCCAGTACTTC. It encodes CASRKGAGAPGQETQYF.

CDR3 region: CASSLVTGLPGELFF. CDR3 DNA: TGTGCCAGCAGCTTAGTGACAGGCCTGCCCGGGGAGCTGTTTTTT. The chain recombines TRBV11-2 with TRBJ2-2; D is possibly TRBD1 (6 bases). This CDR3 comprises 15 residues. V shed 1 base and J shed 6 bases, with 12 bases lying between them. From germline, CDR1 is SGHAT and CDR2 FQNNGV.

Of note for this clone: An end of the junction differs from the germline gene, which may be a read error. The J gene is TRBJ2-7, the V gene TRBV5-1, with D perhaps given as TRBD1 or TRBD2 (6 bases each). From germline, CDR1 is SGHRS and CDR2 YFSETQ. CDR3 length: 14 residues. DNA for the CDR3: TGCGCCAGCAGCCCGACTGCCGGGGCCGAGGAGGGGGACTTC. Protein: CASSPTAGAEEGDF.

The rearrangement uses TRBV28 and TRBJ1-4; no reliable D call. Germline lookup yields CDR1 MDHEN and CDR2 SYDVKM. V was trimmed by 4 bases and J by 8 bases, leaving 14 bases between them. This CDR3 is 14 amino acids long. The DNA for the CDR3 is TGTGCCAGCAGTTCACCGGCCGTAGAAGAAAAACTGTTTTTT. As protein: CASSSPAVEEKLFF.

The CDR3 DNA is TGTGCCAGCAGCCCAGATACGATCTCCTACGAGCAGTACTTC. As protein: CASSPDTISYEQYF. This sequence joins TRBV7-8 and TRBJ2-7; no clear D. The CDR3 has 14 residues. V was shortened by 5 bases and J by 0 bases, with 11 bases between the two germline ends. CDR1 and CDR2 from the germline V gene are SGHVS and FQNEAQ. Looking up the rest from reference TRBV7-8 and TRBJ2-7 gives the full variable domain: GAGVSQSPRYKVAKRGQDVALRCDPISGHVSLFWYQQALGQGPEFLTYFQNEAQLDKSGLPSDRFFAERPEGSVSTLKIQRTQQEDSAVYLCASSPDTISYEQYFGPGTRLTVT.

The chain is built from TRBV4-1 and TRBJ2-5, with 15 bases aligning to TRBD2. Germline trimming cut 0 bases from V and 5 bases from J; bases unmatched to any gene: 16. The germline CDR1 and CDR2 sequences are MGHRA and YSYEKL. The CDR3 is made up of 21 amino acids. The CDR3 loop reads CASSQEVDRGLAGGPGETQYF. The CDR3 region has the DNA TGCGCCAGCAGCCAAGAGGTGGACAGAGGACTAGCGGGAGGGCCGGGGGAGACCCAGTACTTC.

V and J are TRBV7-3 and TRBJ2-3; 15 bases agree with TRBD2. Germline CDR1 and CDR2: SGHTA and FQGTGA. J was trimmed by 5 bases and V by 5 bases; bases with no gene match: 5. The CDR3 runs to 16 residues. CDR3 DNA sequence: TGTGCCAGCAGCAGGACTAGCGGGAGGGCCGGAGATACGCAGTATTTT. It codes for CASSRTSGRAGDTQYF. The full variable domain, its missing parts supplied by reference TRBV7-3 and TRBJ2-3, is GAGVSQTPSNKVTEKGKYVELRCDPISGHTALYWYRQSLGQGPEFLIYFQGTGAADDSGLPNDRFFAVRPEGSVSTLKIQRTERGDSAVYLCASSRTSGRAGDTQYFGPGTRLTVL.

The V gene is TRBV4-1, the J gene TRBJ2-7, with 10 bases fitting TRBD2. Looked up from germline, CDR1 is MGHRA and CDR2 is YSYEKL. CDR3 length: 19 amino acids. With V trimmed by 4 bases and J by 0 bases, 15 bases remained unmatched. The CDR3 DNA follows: TGCGCCAGCAGCCTAATACTAGCGGGACCTAACTCAAACTCCTACGAGCAGTACTTC. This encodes CASSLILAGPNSNSYEQYF.

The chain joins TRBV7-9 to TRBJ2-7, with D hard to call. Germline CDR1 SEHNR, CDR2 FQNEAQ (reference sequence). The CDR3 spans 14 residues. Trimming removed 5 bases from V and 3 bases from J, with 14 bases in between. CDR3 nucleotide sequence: TGTGCCAGCAGCCCGCCGGCTAGTTACTACGAGCAGTACTTC. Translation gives CASSPPASYYEQYF.

The CDR3 is CASSSWTGRSGANVLTF. In DNA form, the CDR3 reads TGTGCCAGCAGCTCTTGGACAGGGCGCTCTGGGGCCAACGTCCTGACTTTC. The rearrangement joins TRBV7-9 to TRBJ2-6; 8 positions match TRBD1. This CDR3 has 17 amino acids. CDR1 is SEHNR and CDR2 is FQNEAQ in the germline V gene (reference sequence). V lost 4 bases, J lost 0 bases, and 5 bases stayed unmatched.

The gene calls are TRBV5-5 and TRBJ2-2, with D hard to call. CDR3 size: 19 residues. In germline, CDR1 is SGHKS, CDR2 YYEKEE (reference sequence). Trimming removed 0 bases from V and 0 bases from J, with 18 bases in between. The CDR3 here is CASSLGLLAAVANTGELFF. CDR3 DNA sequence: TGTGCCAGCAGCTTGGGGCTGCTGGCAGCCGTTGCGAACACCGGGGAGCTGTTTTTT.

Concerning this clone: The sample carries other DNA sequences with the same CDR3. The CDR3: CASSPQGAGEQYF. The CDR3 DNA reads TGTGCCAGCTCACCTCAGGGGGCGGGGGAGCAGTACTTC. This rearrangement joins TRBV18 to TRBJ2-7, with TRBD1 identical over 8 bases. V trimming: 3 bases; J trimming: 7 bases; junction bases outside the gene matches: 5. Per germline, CDR1 KGHSH and CDR2 LQKENI. There are 13 residues in the CDR3.

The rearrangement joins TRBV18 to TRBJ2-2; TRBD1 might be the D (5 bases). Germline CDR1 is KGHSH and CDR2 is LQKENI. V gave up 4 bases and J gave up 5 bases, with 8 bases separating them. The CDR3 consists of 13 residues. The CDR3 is CASSRKGTGELFF. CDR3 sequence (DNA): TGTGCCAGCTCACGGAAGGGGACCGGGGAGCTGTTTTTT.

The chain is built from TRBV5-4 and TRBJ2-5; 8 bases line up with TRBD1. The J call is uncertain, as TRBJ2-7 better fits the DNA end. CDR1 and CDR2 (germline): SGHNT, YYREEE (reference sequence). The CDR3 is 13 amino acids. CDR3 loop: CASSMTGAYEQYF. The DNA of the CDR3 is TGTGCCAGCAGCATGACAGGGGCCTACGAGCAGTACTTC.

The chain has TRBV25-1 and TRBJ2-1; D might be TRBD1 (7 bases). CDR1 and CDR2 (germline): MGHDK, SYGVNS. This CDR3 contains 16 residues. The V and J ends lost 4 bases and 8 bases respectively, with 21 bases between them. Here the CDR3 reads CASSVSRGVRSYEQFF. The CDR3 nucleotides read TGTGCCAGCAGTGTGTCCAGGGGGGTACGTTCTTATGAGCAGTTCTTC.

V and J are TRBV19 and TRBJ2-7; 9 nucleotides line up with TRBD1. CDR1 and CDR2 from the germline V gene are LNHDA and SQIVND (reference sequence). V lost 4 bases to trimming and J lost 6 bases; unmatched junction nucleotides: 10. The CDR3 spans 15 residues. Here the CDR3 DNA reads TGTGCCAGTAGTACTTCCGGGACAGGGTGGAGCGAGCAGTACTTC. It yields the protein CASSTSGTGWSEQYF.

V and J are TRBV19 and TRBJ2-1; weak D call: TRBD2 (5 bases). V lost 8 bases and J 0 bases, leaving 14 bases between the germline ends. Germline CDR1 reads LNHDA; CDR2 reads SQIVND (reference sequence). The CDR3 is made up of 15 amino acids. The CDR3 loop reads CASGDGLSSYNEQFF. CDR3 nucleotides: TGTGCCAGTGGCGACGGACTGAGCTCCTACAATGAGCAGTTCTTC. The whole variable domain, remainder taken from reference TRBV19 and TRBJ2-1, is DGGITQSPKYLFRKEGQNVTLSCEQNLNHDAMYWYRQDPGQGLRLIYYSQIVNDFQKGDIAEGYSVSREKKESFPLTVTSAQKNPTAFYLCASGDGLSSYNEQFFGPGTRLTVL.

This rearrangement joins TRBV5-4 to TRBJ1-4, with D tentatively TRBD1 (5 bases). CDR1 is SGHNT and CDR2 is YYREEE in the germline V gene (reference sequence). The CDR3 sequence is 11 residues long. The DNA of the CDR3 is TGTGCAGTGGGCGAGGGGGAAAAACTGTTTTTT. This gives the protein CAVGEGEKLFF.

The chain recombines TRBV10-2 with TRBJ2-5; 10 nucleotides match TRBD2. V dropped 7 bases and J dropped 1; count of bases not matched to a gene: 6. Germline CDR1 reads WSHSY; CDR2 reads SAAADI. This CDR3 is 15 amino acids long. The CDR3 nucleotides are TGCGCCAGCAAAGGACTAGCGGAAACCCAAGAGACCCAGTACTTC. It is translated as CASKGLAETQETQYF.

The CDR3 DNA sequence: TGTGCCAGCAGCCAAACCCGGGACACGGACAATGAGCAGTTCTTC. It translates to CASSQTRDTDNEQFF. The chain has TRBV14 and TRBJ2-1, with D maybe TRBD1 (6 bases). CDR1 and CDR2 from the germline V gene are SGHDN and FVKESK. CDR3 length: 15 residues. Trimming took 2 bases from V and 5 from J, leaving 13 bases between them.

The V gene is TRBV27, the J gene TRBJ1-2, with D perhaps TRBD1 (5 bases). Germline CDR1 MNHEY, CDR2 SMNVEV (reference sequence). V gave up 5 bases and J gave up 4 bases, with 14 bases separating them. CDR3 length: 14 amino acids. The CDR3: CASSLYGAPYGYTF. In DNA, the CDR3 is TGTGCCAGCAGTCTCTATGGGGCCCCCTATGGCTACACCTTC.

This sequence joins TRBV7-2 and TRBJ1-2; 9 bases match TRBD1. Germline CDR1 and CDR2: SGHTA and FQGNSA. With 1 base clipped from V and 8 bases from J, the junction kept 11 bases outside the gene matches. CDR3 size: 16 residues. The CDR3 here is CASSLEAGTGHGGYTF. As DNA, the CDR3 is TGTGCCAGCAGCTTAGAAGCCGGGACAGGGCACGGCGGCTACACCTTC. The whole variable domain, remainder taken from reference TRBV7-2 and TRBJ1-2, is GAGVSQSPSNKVTEKGKDVELRCDPISGHTALYWYRQSLGQGLEFLIYFQGNSAPDKSGLPSDRFSAERTGGSVSTLTIQRTQQEDSAVYLCASSLEAGTGHGGYTFGSGTRLTVV.

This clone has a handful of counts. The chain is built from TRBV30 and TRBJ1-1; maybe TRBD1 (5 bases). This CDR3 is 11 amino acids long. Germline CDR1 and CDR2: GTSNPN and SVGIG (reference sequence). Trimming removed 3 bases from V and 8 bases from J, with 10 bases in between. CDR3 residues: CAWSEEGEAFF. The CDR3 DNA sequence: TGTGCCTGGAGCGAGGAGGGGGAAGCTTTCTTT.

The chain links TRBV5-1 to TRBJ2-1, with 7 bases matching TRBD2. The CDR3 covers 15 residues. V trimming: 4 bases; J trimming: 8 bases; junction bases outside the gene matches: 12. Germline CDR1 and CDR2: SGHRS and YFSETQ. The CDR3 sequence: CASSNGASGWYEQFF. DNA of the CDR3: TGCGCCAGCAGCAACGGGGCTAGCGGTTGGTATGAGCAGTTCTTC.

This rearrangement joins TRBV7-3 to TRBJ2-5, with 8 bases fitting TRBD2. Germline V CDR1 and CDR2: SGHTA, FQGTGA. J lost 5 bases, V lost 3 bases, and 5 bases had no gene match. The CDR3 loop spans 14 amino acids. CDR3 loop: CASSFAGGGETQYF. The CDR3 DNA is TGTGCCAGCAGCTTCGCGGGGGGCGGTGAGACCCAGTACTTC.

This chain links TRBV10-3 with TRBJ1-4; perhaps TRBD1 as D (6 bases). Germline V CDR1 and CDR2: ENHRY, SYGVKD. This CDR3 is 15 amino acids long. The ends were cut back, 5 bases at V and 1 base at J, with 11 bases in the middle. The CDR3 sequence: CAISPTGKTNEKLFF. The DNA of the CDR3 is TGTGCCATCAGTCCTACAGGGAAAACTAATGAAAAACTGTTTTTT.

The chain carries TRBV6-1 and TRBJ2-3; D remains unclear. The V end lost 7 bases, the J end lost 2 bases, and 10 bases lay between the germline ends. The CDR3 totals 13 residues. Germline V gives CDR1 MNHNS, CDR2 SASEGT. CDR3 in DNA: TGTGCCAGCACCAATTTAGCCACAGATACGCAGTATTTT. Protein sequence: CASTNLATDTQYF.